Listed below are T cell receptor beta chains from one sample, sequenced in a study of blood T cell repertoires in COVID-19. The repertoire was sequenced with immunoSEQ multiplex PCR; TCRdb's copy has only in-frame clones and lacks some. The sample lists around 37,000 clones, around four fifths occurring once. The sample taken for sequencing was peripheral blood. These receptor sequences come from a man aged 55 to 70 with COVID-19, enrolled during active disease. CDR3s include the opening cysteine and the closing phenylalanine or tryptophan. A D gene is named only where the DNA matches it firmly. Clone size is stated in some rows and not others, as once, few, many or a class when expanded.

v_call	d_call	clone_size	j_call	cdr3_nt	cdr3_aa
TRBV19	TRBD1	-	TRBJ1-3	TGTGCCAGTAGTATTAGCACGGGACAGGGAAACACCATATATTTT	CASSISTGQGNTIYF
TRBV18	-	-	TRBJ2-6	TGTGCCAGCTCACCACTGCCAGATGGGGCCAACGTCCTGACTTTC	CASSPLPDGANVLTF
TRBV4-3	-	few	TRBJ1-1	TGCGCCAGCAGCCAAGAGGTTGGGGCGCGAGCTTTCTTT	CASSQEVGARAFF
TRBV4-1	-	-	TRBJ2-5	TGCGCCAGCAGCCAAGCGACTAAACAAGAGACCCAGTACTTC	CASSQATKQETQYF
TRBV3-1/TRBV3-2	-	-	TRBJ1-2	TGTGCCAGCAGCCAAGGACTAAATGGCTACACCTTC	CASSQGLNGYTF
TRBV6-5	-	-	TRBJ2-7	TGTGCCAGCTCGACCGCAGGGGCGGTTAATTACGAGCAGTACTTC	CASSTAGAVNYEQYF
TRBV4-1	TRBD1	once	TRBJ1-1	TGCGCCAGCAGCCAAAGACAGGGAGGCACTGAAGCTTTCTTT	CASSQRQGGTEAFF
TRBV3-1/TRBV3-2	-	-	TRBJ2-1	TGTGCCAGCAGCCGGGGGGTTTACAATGAGCAGTTCTTC	CASSRGVYNEQFF
TRBV6-1	-	-	TRBJ2-2	TGTGCCAGCAGTGAAGGGCCCAGCACCGGGGAGCTGTTTTTT	CASSEGPSTGELFF
TRBV18	TRBD2	-	TRBJ2-7	TGTGCCAGCTCACCAAGCGGGAGAACCTACGAGCAGTACTTC	CASSPSGRTYEQYF
TRBV24-1	TRBD2	-	TRBJ2-3	TGTGCCACCAGTGCGGCTAGCGGGAGAGATACAGATACGCAGTATTTT	CATSAASGRDTDTQYF
TRBV6-5	-	-	TRBJ1-1	TGTGCCAGCAGTTACTCGTCGGGGGTCAACACTGAAGCTTTCTTT	CASSYSSGVNTEAFF
TRBV14	-	few	TRBJ1-1	TGTGCCAGCAGCCAAGGGGGGGGGCGCAACACTGAAGCTTTCTTT	CASSQGGGRNTEAFF
TRBV29-1	TRBD1	-	TRBJ1-1	TGCAGCGCCCGGGACAGGGAATTGACTGAAGCTTTCTTT	CSARDRELTEAFF
TRBV29-1	TRBD1	-	TRBJ1-1	TGCAGCGTTGTACGGACAGGGAGGAACACTGAAGCTTTCTTT	CSVVRTGRNTEAFF
TRBV9	-	-	TRBJ1-1	TGTGCCAGCAGCTCAGGAACAGGGCAGGGCACTGAAGCTTTCTTT	CASSSGTGQGTEAFF
TRBV5-5	TRBD1	-	TRBJ2-7	TGTGCCAGCAGCCCGGGGACAGCCTACGAGCAGTACTTC	CASSPGTAYEQYF
TRBV30	-	-	TRBJ1-4	TGTGCCTGGAGCACGGGGAGGGAGGCTGAAAAACTGTTTTTT	CAWSTGREAEKLFF
TRBV7-9	TRBD2	few	TRBJ2-3	TGTGCCAGCTTACTAGCGGGAGTATCAGATACGCAGTATTTT	CASLLAGVSDTQYF
TRBV6-1	TRBD1	-	TRBJ1-1	TGTGCCAGCAGCGAAACAACTCCCGGGACAGAGGATGGCACTGAAGCTTTCTTT	CASSETTPGTEDGTEAFF
TRBV5-1	-	-	TRBJ2-7	TGCGCCAGCAGCTTGTCCCGGGACATAACCTACGAGCAGTACTTC	CASSLSRDITYEQYF
TRBV2	TRBD1	-	TRBJ1-4	TGTGCCAGCGGAGCCGGGACAGGGGGTGGAAAACTGTTTTTT	CASGAGTGGGKLFF
TRBV29-1	TRBD1	-	TRBJ1-2	TGCAGCGTGGGACCAGGGGGATTGTATGGCTACACCTTC	CSVGPGGLYGYTF
TRBV7-9	TRBD1	-	TRBJ2-2	TGTGTCAGCAGCCCCAACAGGGGGCAGGTAACCGGGGAGCTGTTTTTT	CVSSPNRGQVTGELFF
TRBV14	TRBD1	-	TRBJ1-6	TGTGCCAGCAGCCTTACAGGGGCTTCACCCCTCCACTTT	CASSLTGASPLHF
TRBV4-3	TRBD1	-	TRBJ1-5	TGCGCCAGCAGCCAAACAGGGGGAGGCAATCAGCCCCAGCATTTT	CASSQTGGGNQPQHF
TRBV14	TRBD1	-	TRBJ1-2	TGTGCCAGCAGCCACCTCGACAGGGGGTGGGGTGGCTACACCTTC	CASSHLDRGWGGYTF
TRBV11-2	-	once	TRBJ1-2	TGTGCCAGCAGGCCCGGGACTGCTTCTTTCTATGGCTACACCTTC	CASRPGTASFYGYTF
TRBV7-2	-	few	TRBJ2-1	TGTGCCAGCAGCTTAGTTCTAAGAGGGAATGAGCAGTTCTTC	CASSLVLRGNEQFF
TRBV18	-	-	TRBJ1-6	TGTGCCAGCTCATCCGAAGGCGGGTGGGATTCACCCCTCCACTTT	CASSSEGGWDSPLHF
TRBV6-2/TRBV6-3	-	-	TRBJ2-7	TGTGCCAGCAGTTACTGGGGGGGGACACTGGAATTC	CASSYWGGTLEF
TRBV29-1	TRBD1	-	TRBJ1-1	TGCAGCGCCACGGAGGGGGCGCGGGGGAACACTGAAGCTTTCTTT	CSATEGARGNTEAFF
TRBV4-2	TRBD1	-	TRBJ2-7	TGTGCCAGCAGCCAAGATCCCTCCCAGGGGGATCCGTACGAGCAGTACTTC	CASSQDPSQGDPYEQYF
TRBV7-9	TRBD1	once	TRBJ1-6	TGTGCCAGCAGCGAATCGGGACAGGGTAATTCACCCCTCCACTTT	CASSESGQGNSPLHF
TRBV4-1	-	-	TRBJ2-3	TGCGCCAGCAGCCCTCATCCGGGTCGCACAGATACGCAGTATTTT	CASSPHPGRTDTQYF
TRBV14	TRBD2	-	TRBJ2-3	TGTGCCAGCAGCCAAGCTATAGCGGGCGATCCATTCACAGATACGCAGTATTTT	CASSQAIAGDPFTDTQYF
TRBV18	-	-	TRBJ1-5	TGTGCCAGCTCGTATACAGGTAGCAATCAGCCCCAGCATTTT	CASSYTGSNQPQHF
TRBV3-1/TRBV3-2	TRBD1	-	TRBJ2-1	TGTGCCAGCACCCTGACAGGGGGGTCTCGGCAGTTCTTC	CASTLTGGSRQFF
TRBV30	-	-	TRBJ1-5	TGTGCCTGGAGTGTGGGGCATGGCAATCAGCCCCAGCATTTT	CAWSVGHGNQPQHF
TRBV7-2	-	few	TRBJ2-5	TGTGCCAGCAGCTTCAGGTCGGAGACCCAGTACTTC	CASSFRSETQYF
TRBV10-3	-	few	TRBJ1-5	TGTGCCATCAGTCTCAGTGATAGCAATCAGCCCCAGCATTTT	CAISLSDSNQPQHF
TRBV4-3	TRBD1	few	TRBJ1-5	TGCGCCAGCAGCCAAGATCTACAGGGACAGAATCAGCCCCAGCATTTT	CASSQDLQGQNQPQHF
TRBV27	-	-	TRBJ1-2	TGTGCCAGCAGTCCAACACAGCCCTATGGCTACACCTTC	CASSPTQPYGYTF